This is a list of T cell receptor beta chains from one sample in a study of cytomegalovirus exposure and HLA in healthy donors. Only in-frame clones appear in the TCRdb table, and some are missing; sequencing was by immunoSEQ multiplex PCR. The data hold 150,000 or so clones, with 65% to 80% observed a single time. Sequencing was done on a sample of PBMCs. The receptors were sampled from a male donor in good health and CMV-seronegative. The CDR3 runs from the conserved cysteine through the conserved F or W. Each record gives: V gene, J gene, CDR3 protein.

TRBV9	TRBJ2-7	CASSVGGGHEQYF
TRBV6-1	TRBJ2-2	CASSETQRLAGGELFF
TRBV9	TRBJ2-2	CASSVGGTGGAGELFF
TRBV5-1	TRBJ2-1	CASSSGQGVYNEQFF
TRBV5-1	TRBJ2-1	CASSGGRTEQFF
TRBV7-2	TRBJ2-1	CASSYAGQGNSEQFF
TRBV16	TRBJ1-1	CASSQQGTRGPTEAFF
TRBV4-3	TRBJ1-2	CASSQAEDSSYGYTF
TRBV6-4	TRBJ2-3	CASSTSGGADTQYF
TRBV19	TRBJ2-1	CASSIEGAGDGKHEQFF
TRBV19	TRBJ2-7	CASSNGLAGRIYEQYF
TRBV28	TRBJ1-4	CASSLKGQGWNEKLFF
TRBV7-9	TRBJ1-1	CASSPPQGLNTEAFF
TRBV29-1	.	CSVVGTSGSPYEQYF
TRBV28	TRBJ2-7	CASSPGEGTGGFDEQYF
TRBV2	TRBJ1-5	CASSSGINQPQHF
TRBV7-9	TRBJ1-5	CASSRPGTGGAGQPQHF
TRBV30	TRBJ1-6	CAWSVPAGRSYNSPLHF
TRBV5-4	TRBJ2-4	CASSPDFLAKNIQYF
TRBV7-9	TRBJ2-3	CASSLGTGVLDTQYF
TRBV18	TRBJ2-2	CASSLRTGSTGELFF
TRBV18	TRBJ1-2	CASSRDTRGYGYTF
TRBV2	TRBJ1-1	CASRDRVNTEAFF
TRBV7-2	TRBJ2-3	CASRDGGTDTQYF
TRBV30	TRBJ1-2	CAWDRAHGYTF
TRBV19	TRBJ2-3	CASSMRTSTDTQYF
TRBV19	TRBJ1-3	CASKGQGDGNTIYF
TRBV19	TRBJ1-5	CASSIRGSNQPQHF
TRBV5-6	TRBJ2-7	CASSLAPAEPYEQYF
TRBV7-9	TRBJ2-7	CASSTGQYEQYF
TRBV6-5	TRBJ2-7	CATRDRLISYEQYF
TRBV5-6	TRBJ1-4	CASSPQGATNEKLFF
TRBV29-1	TRBJ1-5	CSVREDGNQPQHF
TRBV25-1	TRBJ2-5	CASSESAGVIRETQYF
TRBV5-1	TRBJ2-2	CASSLEGVTTGELFF
TRBV13	TRBJ1-5	CASSFGQGGNQPQHF